The TCR beta chain described here comes from a study of cytomegalovirus exposure and HLA in healthy donors. The table lists this clone with a count of one. Its specificity is not known. Germline CDR1 is SNHLY and CDR2 is FYNNEI. The CDR3 sequence is 15 residues long. Trimming took off 4 bases at V and 6 bases at J, with 13 bases between the two ends. Study-wide results and caveats: Most observed TCR sequences were rare, whereas some public TCRs were detected in many donors. Clusters of TCRs from the first cohort tended to co-occur in the roughly 120 validation repertoires (as a later analysis found). It was approximately 150 TCR beta chains that were listed as cytomegalovirus-associated.

It was the roughly 130-subject validation cohort, separate from the roughly 700-subject first cohort, to which the donors belonged. Some clones are missing from TCRdb's copy, which holds only in-frame ones; the method was immunoSEQ multiplex PCR. The sample includes 250,000 to 400,000 clones, roughly 86% of them seen just once. The chain is built from TRBV2 and TRBJ1-6, with D tentatively TRBD1 (5 bases). Sequencing was performed on PBMCs. This receptor was taken from a man aged 30 to 45 in good health and CMV-seronegative. The DNA of the CDR3 is TGTGCCAGCAGTGGATCTTTAGGGGCTAATTCACCCCTCCACTTT. This codes for CASSGSLGANSPLHF.